This T cell receptor beta chain is from a study of T-cell reconstitution after alpha-beta-depleted transplantation in children. Unique molecular identifiers were built into the TCRbeta library. Via MiXCR, TCRdb re-called the PCR reads, giving one row per CDR3 protein. The sample yields approximately 200,000 distinct CDR3 sequences, roughly 15% seen once. In this sample, this clonotype turned up many times. The CDR3 is 14 amino acids. V was trimmed by 6 bases and J by 1 base, leaving 15 bases between them. CDR1 is SQVTM and CDR2 is ANQGSEA in the germline V gene. This receptor was identified in a human donor who donated a stem cell graft to a child with acute lymphoblastic leukemia. Sequenced here: PBMCs from the stem cell graft donor, sampled from the stem cell graft. V gene TRBV29-1 combines with J gene TRBJ1-1; D gene ambiguous. CDR3: CSVGFSERNTEAFF. The CDR3 nucleotides read TGCAGCGTGGGCTTTTCGGAAAGGAACACTGAAGCTTTCTTT.